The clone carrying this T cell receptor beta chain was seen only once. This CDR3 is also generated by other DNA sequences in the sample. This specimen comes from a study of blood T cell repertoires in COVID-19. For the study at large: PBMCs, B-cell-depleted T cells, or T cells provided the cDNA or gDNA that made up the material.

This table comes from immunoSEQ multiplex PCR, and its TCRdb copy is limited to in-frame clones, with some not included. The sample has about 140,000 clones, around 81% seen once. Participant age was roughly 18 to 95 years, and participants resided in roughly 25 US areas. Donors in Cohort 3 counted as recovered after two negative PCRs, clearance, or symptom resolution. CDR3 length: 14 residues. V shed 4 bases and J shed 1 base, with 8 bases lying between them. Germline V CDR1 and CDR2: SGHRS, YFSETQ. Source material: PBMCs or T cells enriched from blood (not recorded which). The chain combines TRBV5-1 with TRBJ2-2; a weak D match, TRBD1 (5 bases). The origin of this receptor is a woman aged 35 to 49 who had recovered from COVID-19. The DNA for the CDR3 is TGCGCCAGCAGCCTTGGACAGAACACCGGGGAGCTGTTTTTT. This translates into CASSLGQNTGELFF.